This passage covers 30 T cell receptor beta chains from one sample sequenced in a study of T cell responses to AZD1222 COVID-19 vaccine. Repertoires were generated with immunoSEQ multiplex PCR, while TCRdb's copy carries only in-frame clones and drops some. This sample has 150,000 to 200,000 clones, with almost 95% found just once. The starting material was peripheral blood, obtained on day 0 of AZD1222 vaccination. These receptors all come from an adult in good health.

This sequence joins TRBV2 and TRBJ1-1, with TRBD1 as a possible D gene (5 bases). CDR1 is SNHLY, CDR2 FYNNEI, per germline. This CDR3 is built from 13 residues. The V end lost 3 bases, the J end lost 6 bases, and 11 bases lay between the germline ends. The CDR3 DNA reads TGTGCCAGCAGTGAGAATGGGGCCCCTGAAGCTTTCTTT. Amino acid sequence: CASSENGAPEAFF.

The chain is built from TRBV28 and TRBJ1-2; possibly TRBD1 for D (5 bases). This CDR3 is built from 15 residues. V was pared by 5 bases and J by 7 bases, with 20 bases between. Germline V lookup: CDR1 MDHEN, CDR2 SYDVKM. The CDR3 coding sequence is TGTGCCAGCAGTCCCCCCCGGGGGGGGTCGACTGGCTACACCTTC. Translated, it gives CASSPPRGGSTGYTF.

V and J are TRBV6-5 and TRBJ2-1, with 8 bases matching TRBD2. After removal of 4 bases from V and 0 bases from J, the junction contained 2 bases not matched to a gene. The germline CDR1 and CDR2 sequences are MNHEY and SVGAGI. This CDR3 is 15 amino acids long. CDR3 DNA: TGTGCCAGCAGTTTAGCGGGGCGCTCCTACAATGAGCAGTTCTTC. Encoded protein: CASSLAGRSYNEQFF.

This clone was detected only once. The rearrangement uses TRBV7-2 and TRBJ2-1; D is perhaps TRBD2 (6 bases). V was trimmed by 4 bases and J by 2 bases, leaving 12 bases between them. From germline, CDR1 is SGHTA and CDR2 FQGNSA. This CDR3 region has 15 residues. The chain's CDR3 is CASSSLASPYNEQFF. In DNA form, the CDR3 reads TGTGCCAGCAGCTCCCTAGCGTCCCCCTACAATGAGCAGTTCTTC.

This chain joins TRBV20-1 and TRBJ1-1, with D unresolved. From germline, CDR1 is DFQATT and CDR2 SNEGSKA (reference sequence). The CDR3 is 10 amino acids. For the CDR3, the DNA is TGCAGGGCCCTGGGCACTGAAGCTTTCTTT. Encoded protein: CRALGTEAFF.

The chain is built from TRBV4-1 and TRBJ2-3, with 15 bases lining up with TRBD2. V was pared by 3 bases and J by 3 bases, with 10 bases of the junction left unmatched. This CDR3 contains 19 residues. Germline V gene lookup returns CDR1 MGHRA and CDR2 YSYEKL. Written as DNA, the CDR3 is TGCGCCAGCAGCCAGCCGGGACTAGCGGGAGGTAGAGAAACAGATACGCAGTATTTT. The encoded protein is CASSQPGLAGGRETDTQYF.

The CDR3 reads CASSLDRPPSEQYF. DNA for the CDR3: TGCGCCAGCAGCTTGGATAGGCCTCCGAGCGAGCAGTACTTC. This chain joins TRBV5-1 and TRBJ2-7; D is unclear. CDR1 and CDR2 (germline): SGHRS, YFSETQ. Trimming took 0 bases from V and 6 from J, leaving 13 bases between them. The CDR3 has 14 residues. The full variable domain, rest sourced from reference TRBV5-1 and TRBJ2-7, is KAGVTQTPRYLIKTRGQQVTLSCSPISGHRSVSWYQQTPGQGLQFLFEYFSETQRNKGNFPGRFSGRQFSNSRSEMNVSTLELGDSALYLCASSLDRPPSEQYFGPGTRLTVT.

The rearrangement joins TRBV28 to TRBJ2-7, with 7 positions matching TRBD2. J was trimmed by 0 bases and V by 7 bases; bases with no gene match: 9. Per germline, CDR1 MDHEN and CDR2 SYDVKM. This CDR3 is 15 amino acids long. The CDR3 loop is CASTAPSGISYEQYF. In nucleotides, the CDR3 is TGTGCCAGCACCGCTCCTAGCGGCATCTCCTACGAGCAGTACTTC.

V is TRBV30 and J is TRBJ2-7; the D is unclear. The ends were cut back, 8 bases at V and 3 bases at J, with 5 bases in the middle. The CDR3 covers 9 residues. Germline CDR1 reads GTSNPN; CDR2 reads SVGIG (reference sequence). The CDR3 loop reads CASYYEQYF. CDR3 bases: TGTGCCAGTTACTACGAGCAGTACTTC.

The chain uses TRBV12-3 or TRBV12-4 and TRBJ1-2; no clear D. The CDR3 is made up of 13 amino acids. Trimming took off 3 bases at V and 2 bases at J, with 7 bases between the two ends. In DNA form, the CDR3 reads TGTGCCAGCAGTTTCGCCATCAACTATGGCTACACCTTC. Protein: CASSFAINYGYTF.

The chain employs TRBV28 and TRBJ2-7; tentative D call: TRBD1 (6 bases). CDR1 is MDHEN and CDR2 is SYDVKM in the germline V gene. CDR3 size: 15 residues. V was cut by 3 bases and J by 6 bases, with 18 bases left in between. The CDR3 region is CASSFSGTRAVEQYF. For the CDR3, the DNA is TGTGCCAGCAGTTTCAGTGGGACAAGGGCGGTCGAGCAGTACTTC. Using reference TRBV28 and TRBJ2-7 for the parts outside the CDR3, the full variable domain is DVKVTQSSRYLVKRTGEKVFLECVQDMDHENMFWYRQDPGLGLRLIYFSYDVKMKEKGDIPEGYSVSREKKERFSLILESASTNQTSMYLCASSFSGTRAVEQYFGPGTRLTVT.

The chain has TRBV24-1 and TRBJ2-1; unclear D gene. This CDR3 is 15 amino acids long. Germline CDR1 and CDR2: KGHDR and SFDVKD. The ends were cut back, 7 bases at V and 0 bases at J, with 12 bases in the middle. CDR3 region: CATSQDIGSYNEQFF. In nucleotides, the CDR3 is TGTGCCACCAGCCAAGACATCGGCTCCTACAATGAGCAGTTCTTC.

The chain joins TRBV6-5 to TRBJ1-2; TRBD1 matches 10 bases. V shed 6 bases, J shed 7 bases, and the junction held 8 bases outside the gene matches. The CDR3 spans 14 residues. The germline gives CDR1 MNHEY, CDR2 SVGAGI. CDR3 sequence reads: CASRRFGQGVGYTF. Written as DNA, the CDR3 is TGTGCCAGCAGGCGCTTCGGACAGGGGGTTGGCTACACCTTC.

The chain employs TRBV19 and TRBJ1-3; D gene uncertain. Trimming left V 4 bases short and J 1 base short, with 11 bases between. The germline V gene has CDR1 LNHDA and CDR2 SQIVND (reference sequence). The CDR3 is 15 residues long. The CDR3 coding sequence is TGTGCCAGTAGTAGCCTCCCCTCGTCTGGAAACACCATATATTTT. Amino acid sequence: CASSSLPSSGNTIYF.

As DNA, the CDR3 is TGTGCCAGCAGCCCCAGGGTTTCGGTCACAGATACGCAGTATTTT. It translates to CASSPRVSVTDTQYF. The rearrangement joins TRBV7-9 to TRBJ2-3, with a possible D match to TRBD1 (5 bases). Germline CDR1 reads SEHNR; CDR2 reads FQNEAQ (reference sequence). V lost 5 bases and J 2 bases, leaving 14 bases between the germline ends. There are 15 residues in the CDR3.

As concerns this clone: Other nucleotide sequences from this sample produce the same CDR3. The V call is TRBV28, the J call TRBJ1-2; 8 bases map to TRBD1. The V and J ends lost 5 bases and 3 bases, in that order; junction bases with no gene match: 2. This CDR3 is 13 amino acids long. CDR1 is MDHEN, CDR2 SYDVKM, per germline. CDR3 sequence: CASSLTGDYGYTF. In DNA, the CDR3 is TGTGCCAGCAGTCTGACAGGGGACTATGGCTACACCTTC.

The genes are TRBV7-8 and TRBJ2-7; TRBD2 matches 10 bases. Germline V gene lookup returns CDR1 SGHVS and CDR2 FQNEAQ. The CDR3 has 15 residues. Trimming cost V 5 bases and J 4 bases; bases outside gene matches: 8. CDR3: CASSQGAGGTYEQYF. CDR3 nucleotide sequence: TGTGCCAGCAGCCAGGGAGCGGGAGGGACGTACGAGCAGTACTTC.

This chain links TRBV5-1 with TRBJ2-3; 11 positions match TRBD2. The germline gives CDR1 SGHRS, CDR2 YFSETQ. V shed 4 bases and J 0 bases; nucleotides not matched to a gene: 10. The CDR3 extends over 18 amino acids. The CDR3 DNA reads TGCGCCAGCAGCCCCTTAGCGGGAGGGACGTGGAGCACAGATACGCAGTATTTT. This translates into CASSPLAGGTWSTDTQYF.

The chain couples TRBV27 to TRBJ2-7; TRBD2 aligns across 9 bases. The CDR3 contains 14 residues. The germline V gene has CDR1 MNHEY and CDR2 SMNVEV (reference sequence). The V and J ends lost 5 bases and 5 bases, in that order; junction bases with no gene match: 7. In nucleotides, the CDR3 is TGTGCCAGCAGTCTAGCGGGACCCCACCACGAGCAGTACTTC. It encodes CASSLAGPHHEQYF.

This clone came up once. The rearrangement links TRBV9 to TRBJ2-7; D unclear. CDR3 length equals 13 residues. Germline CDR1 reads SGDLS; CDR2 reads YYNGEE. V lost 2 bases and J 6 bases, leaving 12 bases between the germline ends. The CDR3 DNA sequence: TGTGCCAGCAGCGTTGGTTTAAGGACCGAGCAGTACTTC. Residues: CASSVGLRTEQYF.

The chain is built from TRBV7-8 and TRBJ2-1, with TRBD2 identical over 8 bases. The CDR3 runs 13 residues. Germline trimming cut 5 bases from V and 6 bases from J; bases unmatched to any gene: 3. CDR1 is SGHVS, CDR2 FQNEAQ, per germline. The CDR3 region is CASSPGTSNEQFF. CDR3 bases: TGTGCCAGCAGCCCAGGGACTAGCAATGAGCAGTTCTTC.

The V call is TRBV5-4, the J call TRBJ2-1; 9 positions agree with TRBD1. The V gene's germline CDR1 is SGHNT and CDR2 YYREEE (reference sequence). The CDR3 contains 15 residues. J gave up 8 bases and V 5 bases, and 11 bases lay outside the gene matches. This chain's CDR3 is CASRRQGTGNYEQFF. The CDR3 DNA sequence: TGTGCCAGCAGGCGACAGGGGACAGGGAACTATGAGCAGTTCTTC.

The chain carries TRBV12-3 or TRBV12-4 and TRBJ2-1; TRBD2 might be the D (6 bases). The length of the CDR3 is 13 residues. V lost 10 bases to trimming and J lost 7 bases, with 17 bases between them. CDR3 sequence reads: CATLRAGWNEQFF. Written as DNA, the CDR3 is TGTGCCACTCTGCGGGCGGGGTGGAATGAGCAGTTCTTC.

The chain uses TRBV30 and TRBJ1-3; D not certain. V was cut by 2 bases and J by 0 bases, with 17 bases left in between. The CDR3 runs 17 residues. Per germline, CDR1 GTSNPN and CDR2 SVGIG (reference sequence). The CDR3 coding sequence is TGTGCCTGGAGTCCAGTCCGCTCCGGGGACTCTGGAAACACCATATATTTT. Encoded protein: CAWSPVRSGDSGNTIYF.

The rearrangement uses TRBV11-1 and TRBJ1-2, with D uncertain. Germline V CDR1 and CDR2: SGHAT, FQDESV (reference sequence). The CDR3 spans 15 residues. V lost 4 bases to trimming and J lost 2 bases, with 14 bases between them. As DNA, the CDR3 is TGTGCCAGCAGCTCCATTAGACATGACAACTATGGCTACACCTTC. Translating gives CASSSIRHDNYGYTF.

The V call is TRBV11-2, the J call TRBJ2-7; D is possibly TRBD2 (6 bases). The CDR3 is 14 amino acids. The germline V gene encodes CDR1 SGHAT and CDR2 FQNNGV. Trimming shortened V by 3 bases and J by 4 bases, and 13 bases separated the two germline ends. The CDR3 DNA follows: TGTGCCAGCAGCTTTGGAGGGCCCCCATACGAGCAGTACTTC. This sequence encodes CASSFGGPPYEQYF.

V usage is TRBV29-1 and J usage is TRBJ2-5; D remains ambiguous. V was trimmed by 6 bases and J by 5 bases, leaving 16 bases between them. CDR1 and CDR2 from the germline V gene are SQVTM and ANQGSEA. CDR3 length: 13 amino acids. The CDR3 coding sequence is TGCAGCGTCCGACCCAACGCCGGGGAGACCCAGTACTTC. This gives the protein CSVRPNAGETQYF. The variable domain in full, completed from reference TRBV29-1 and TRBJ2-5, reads SAVISQKPSRDICQRGTSLTIQCQVDSQVTMMFWYRQQPGQSLTLIATANQGSEATYESGFVIDKFPISRPNLTFSTLTVSNMSPEDSSIYLCSVRPNAGETQYFGPGTRLLVL.

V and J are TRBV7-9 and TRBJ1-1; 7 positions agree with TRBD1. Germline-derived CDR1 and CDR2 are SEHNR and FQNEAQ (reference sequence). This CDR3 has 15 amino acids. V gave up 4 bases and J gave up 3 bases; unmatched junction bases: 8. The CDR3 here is CASSSGGQRDTEAFF. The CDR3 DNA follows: TGTGCCAGCAGCTCAGGGGGTCAGAGGGACACTGAAGCTTTCTTT. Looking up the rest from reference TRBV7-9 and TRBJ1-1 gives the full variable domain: DTGVSQNPRHKITKRGQNVTFRCDPISEHNRLYWYRQTLGQGPEFLTYFQNEAQLEKSRLLSDRFSAERPKGSFSTLEIQRTEQGDSAMYLCASSSGGQRDTEAFFGQGTRLTVV.

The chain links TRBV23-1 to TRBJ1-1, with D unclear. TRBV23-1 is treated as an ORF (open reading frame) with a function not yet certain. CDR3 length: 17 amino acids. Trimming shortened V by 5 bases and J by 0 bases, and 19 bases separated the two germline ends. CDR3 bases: TGCGCCAGCAGTTCGGCGAGTTTGGCCCAGATGAACACTGAAGCTTTCTTT. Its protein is CASSSASLAQMNTEAFF.

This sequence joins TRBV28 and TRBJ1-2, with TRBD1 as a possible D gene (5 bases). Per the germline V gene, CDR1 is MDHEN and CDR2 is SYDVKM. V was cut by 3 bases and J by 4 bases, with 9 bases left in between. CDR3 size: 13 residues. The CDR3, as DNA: TGTGCCAGCAGTTTGTCCGGGGCCTATGGCTACACCTTC. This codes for CASSLSGAYGYTF.